This T cell receptor beta chain was recovered during a study of blood T cell repertoires in COVID-19. Across the study: Specimens from acute and convalescent COVID-19 originated in the United States, Italy and Spain.

In the study's own analysis: Reference gene primers were amplified, and this amplification served to estimate nucleated cell counts. Measured with immunoSEQ multiplex PCR; TCRdb has only the in-frame clones, and not every one. V, J and clone size were drawn from that table, and D and trimming were deduced from the DNA. The sample shows 150,000 to 200,000 clones, 65% to 85% of them seen only once. The V end was cut by 3 bases, the J end by 0 bases, with 9 bases between. CDR1 is SGHAT and CDR2 is FQNNGV in the germline V gene. The CDR3 has 15 amino acids. Input material: peripheral blood. The chain recombines TRBV11-2 with TRBJ1-3, with D unresolved. The TCR originated in a man aged 55 to 70 with active or convalescent COVID-19. CDR3 DNA: TGTGCCAGCAGCTTTCGTCAGTCCTCTGGAAACACCATATATTTT. Protein: CASSFRQSSGNTIYF.